Below, 8 T cell receptor beta chains from the same sample are listed, as sequenced in a study of regulatory T cells in long-lasting Graves disease (dated by TCRdb to about 2021). In the paper's terms, the time point label means: newly diagnosed GD, antithyroid drugs for less than 3 months. For both TCR sequencing and RNA sequencing, RNA was extracted from PBMCs using TRIzol. The library relied on multiplex PCR. The sequencing machine was an Illumina HiSeq 4000. iRepertoire HTBI primers and Arm-PCR amplification of CDR3 regions were used to construct TCR beta libraries. TCRdb reanalyzed the raw reads on its own, using fastp at Q25 for trimming and MiXCR for clone calling, and kept in-frame beta chains. Under each unique CDR3 protein, matching rows form one entry showing the most common genes and DNA. This sample is represented by roughly 560,000 distinct CDR3 sequences; approximately 12% of them were singletons. The ten largest make up over 7% of the sample.

These same records also appear under a second study, on T cells in Graves' hyperthyroidism and ophthalmopathy.

The source material was peripheral blood mononuclear cells (PBMCs), sampled at new diagnosis, from a patient treated with antithyroid drugs. These receptors originate from a woman in her thirties with Graves disease. Donor details come from another sample of the same person, matched by shared clones.

This clonotype was seen ten or more times. The CDR3 loop reads CASGTGGSYEQYF. The CDR3 DNA reads TGTGCCAGCGGAACAGGGGGCTCATACGAGCAGTACTTC. The gene calls are TRBV12-3 or TRBV12-4 and TRBJ2-7; 9 nucleotides line up with TRBD1. V dropped 8 bases and J dropped 4; count of bases not matched to a gene: 6. This CDR3 contains 13 residues.

This clonotype was recorded many times. The rearrangement uses TRBV12-3 or TRBV12-4 and TRBJ2-2; 13 positions agree with TRBD2. CDR3 size: 16 residues. After removal of 4 bases from V and 6 bases from J, the junction contained 5 bases not matched to a gene. The CDR3, as DNA: TGTGCCAGCAGTTCCCGACTAGCGGGAGGTTCCGGGGAGCTGTTTTTT. It is translated as CASSSRLAGGSGELFF.

The V gene is TRBV6-5, the J gene TRBJ2-1; no clear D. Trimming removed 4 bases from V and 6 bases from J, with 16 bases in between. Germline lookup yields CDR1 MNHEY and CDR2 SVGAGI. The CDR3 contains 15 residues. The CDR3 region has the DNA TGTGCCAGCAGTTGGGGAAGGAGAAACTCCAATGAGCAGTTCTTC. Its protein is CASSWGRRNSNEQFF.

This clonotype was seen only a few times. The V gene is TRBV19, the J gene TRBJ2-3; D gene unclear. Germline CDR1 LNHDA, CDR2 SQIVND (reference sequence). The V end lost 4 bases, the J end lost 2 bases, and 16 bases lay between the germline ends. The CDR3 has 16 residues. The CDR3 DNA is TGTGCCAGTAGTAACCCCCGAGGCAGAGACACAGATACGCAGTATTTT. This encodes CASSNPRGRDTDTQYF.

The chain is built from TRBV7-2 and TRBJ1-2; tentative D call: TRBD1 (6 bases). This CDR3 spans 14 amino acids. The V gene's germline CDR1 is SGHTA and CDR2 FQGNSA. Trimming pared 1 base from V and 5 bases from J, leaving 11 bases between. CDR3 coding DNA: TGTGCCAGCAGCTTAGTTCGACAGGAATATGGCTACACCTTC. This codes for CASSLVRQEYGYTF.

This clonotype was detected ten times or more. The rearrangement joins TRBV28 to TRBJ2-7; 10 nucleotides line up with TRBD1. This CDR3 has 15 residues. The germline CDR1 and CDR2 sequences are MDHEN and SYDVKM. V shed 6 bases and J 2 bases; nucleotides not matched to a gene: 7. The CDR3 region is CASRARDRGTYEQYF. CDR3 bases: TGTGCCAGCAGAGCCCGGGACAGGGGAACCTACGAGCAGTACTTC.

This clonotype was seen ten or more times. The V call is TRBV2, the J call TRBJ1-2; 7 nucleotides agree with TRBD1. J was trimmed by 7 bases and V by 2 bases; bases with no gene match: 7. The germline CDR1 and CDR2 sequences are SNHLY and FYNNEI. The CDR3 runs to 14 residues. The DNA for the CDR3 is TGTGCCAGCAGTGAACGTCTGGCAGGGGGTGGCTACACCTTC. Amino acids: CASSERLAGGGYTF.

This clonotype was counted at least ten times. The chain uses TRBV6-1 and TRBJ2-1; 9 bases fit TRBD1. Unmatched junction bases numbered 8, after V lost 0 bases and J lost 2 bases. This CDR3 is built from 18 residues. Per the germline V gene, CDR1 is MNHNS and CDR2 is SASEGT. The CDR3 DNA reads as TGTGCCAGCAGTGAAGCGCTGGGACAGGGTCGGGCCTACAATGAGCAGTTCTTC. Translation: CASSEALGQGRAYNEQFF.